These T cell receptor beta chains were read from a single sample in a study of CD8 T cells in ankylosing spondylitis. TCRdb re-called the 5' RACE reads with MiXCR, one entry per CDR3 protein. The profile shows tens of thousands of distinct CDR3 sequences, 6.2% of them singletons. Material for sequencing was synovial fluid, either unsorted or a sorted T cell fraction (not recorded which). These TCRs come from a male donor with ankylosing spondylitis. Each CDR3 is given with its conserved first and last residue. Each record gives: clone size, V gene, D gene, J gene, CDR3 protein, CDR3 DNA. A D gene is named only where the DNA matches it firmly. Clone size is shown for a subset of rows, as once, few, many or a class of expanded clone.

>many|TRBV7-3|-|TRBJ1-6
CASSPHPGENSPLHF
TGTGCCAGCAGCCCCCACCCGGGAGAGAATTCACCCCTCCACTTT
>many|TRBV11-3|-|TRBJ2-5
CASSLGQLQETQYF
TGTGCCAGCAGCTTAGGACAGTTACAAGAGACCCAGTACTTC
>many|TRBV3-1|-|TRBJ1-5
CASSQGNHQPQHF
TGTGCCAGCAGCCAGGGAAACCATCAGCCCCAGCATTTT
>-|TRBV7-9|TRBD1|TRBJ1-4
CASSSQAGTGNEKLFF
TGTGCCAGCAGCTCCCAGGCCGGGACAGGGAATGAAAAACTGTTTTTT
>few|TRBV28|TRBD1|TRBJ2-5
CASSYLGTEGWETQYF
TGTGCCAGCAGTTACCTTGGGACAGAGGGTTGGGAGACCCAGTACTTC
>many|TRBV7-9|-|TRBJ1-3
CASSSLVSSGNTIYF
TGTGCCAGCAGCTCCCTCGTCTCCTCTGGAAACACCATATATTTT
>-|TRBV4-1|-|TRBJ2-2
CASRPPPGTGNTGELFF
TGCGCCAGCAGACCTCCTCCAGGGACGGGGAACACCGGGGAGCTGTTTTTT
>few|TRBV19|-|TRBJ1-4
CASSPQPGGAQHEKLFF
TGTGCCAGTAGTCCTCAGCCGGGGGGGGCCCAACATGAAAAACTGTTTTTT
>-|TRBV5-1|-|TRBJ1-1
CASSSNMNTEAFF
TGCGCCAGCAGCTCCAACATGAACACTGAAGCTTTCTTT
>many|TRBV4-2|-|TRBJ1-2
CASSQERLYQGGYTF
TGTGCCAGCAGCCAAGAGAGGCTTTATCAAGGCGGCTACACCTTC
>-|TRBV28|TRBD1|TRBJ1-6
CASSPQDRVHSPLHF
TGTGCCAGCAGCCCCCAGGACAGGGTTCATTCACCCCTCCACTTT
>many|TRBV7-2|-|TRBJ2-1
CASSLNFRFPRFF
TGTGCCAGCAGCTTAAATTTCCGTTTCCCTCGGTTCTTC
>few|TRBV11-2|-|TRBJ2-1
CASSLERREMDEQFF
TGTGCCAGCAGCTTAGAGAGACGGGAGATGGATGAGCAGTTCTTC
>many|TRBV9|TRBD2|TRBJ2-1
CASSVVAGQGDEQFF
TGTGCCAGCAGCGTGGTAGCGGGCCAAGGCGATGAGCAGTTCTTC
>few|TRBV6-5|-|TRBJ1-5
CASSYPGVDQPQHF
TGTGCCAGCAGTTACCCGGGAGTGGATCAGCCCCAGCATTTT
>-|TRBV10-3|-|TRBJ2-1
CAISPSPDYNEQFF
TGTGCCATCAGTCCCTCCCCCGACTACAATGAGCAGTTCTTC
>once|TRBV14|-|TRBJ1-3
CASSQDRAGLRRNTIYF
TGTGCCAGCAGCCAAGATCGCGCAGGGCTTCGGCGGAACACCATATATTTT
>-|TRBV27|-|TRBJ2-2
CASSLLGPRAGELFF
TGTGCCAGCAGTTTATTGGGCCCCCGGGCCGGGGAGCTGTTTTTT
>-|TRBV6-5|TRBD2|TRBJ2-3
CASSFSGSTDTQYF
TGTGCCAGCAGTTTTAGCGGGAGCACAGATACGCAGTATTTT
>many|TRBV24-1|TRBD1|TRBJ1-5
CATSDPIDREGGNQPQHF
TGTGCCACCAGTGACCCCATTGACAGGGAGGGAGGCAATCAGCCCCAGCATTTT
>many|TRBV7-2|-|TRBJ2-7
CASSKQWGTYEQYF
TGTGCCAGCAGCAAACAGTGGGGGACCTACGAGCAGTACTTC
>many|TRBV7-9|TRBD1|TRBJ1-6
CASSNGQGYVSPLHF
TGTGCCAGCAGCAACGGACAGGGGTATGTTTCACCCCTCCACTTT
>-|TRBV18|TRBD1|TRBJ2-5
CASSRQGSEETQYF
TGTGCCAGTTCCCGACAGGGGTCGGAAGAGACCCAGTACTTC
>many|TRBV7-2|-|TRBJ2-7
CASSLDGWGKQYF
TGTGCCAGCAGCTTAGACGGCTGGGGGAAGCAGTACTTC
>-|TRBV2|-|TRBJ2-3
CASSEWGGQSTSTDTQYF
TGTGCCAGCAGTGAATGGGGCGGACAGTCAACTAGCACAGATACGCAGTATTTT
>-|TRBV29-1|TRBD2|TRBJ2-3
CSASSGSSTDTQYF
TGCAGCGCCTCGAGCGGGAGTAGCACAGATACGCAGTATTTT
>many|TRBV2|-|TRBJ2-4
CASKSEKGLAKNIQYF
TGTGCCAGCAAGTCCGAGAAAGGACTAGCCAAAAACATTCAGTACTTC
>once|TRBV6-5|TRBD2|TRBJ2-1
CASSYWGLAGAWDEQFF
TGTGCCAGCAGTTACTGGGGTCTAGCGGGGGCCTGGGATGAGCAGTTCTTC
>many|TRBV12-3/TRBV12-4|-|TRBJ2-5
CASSLGAEETQYF
TGTGCCAGCAGTTTAGGGGCAGAAGAGACCCAGTACTTC
>-|TRBV5-1|-|TRBJ2-7
CASSGGTPYEQYF
TGCGCCAGCAGCGGCGGGACCCCGTACGAGCAGTACTTC
>many|TRBV28|TRBD2|TRBJ2-1
CASSLPGTSGRIPYNEQFF
TGTGCCAGCAGTTTACCCGGGACTAGCGGGAGGATTCCCTACAATGAGCAGTTCTTC
>many|TRBV25-1|-|TRBJ1-1
CASSVRGYTEAFF
TGTGCCAGCAGTGTAAGGGGGTACACTGAAGCTTTCTTT
>many|TRBV6-6|-|TRBJ1-3
CASSYQGLNTIYF
TGTGCCAGCAGTTACCAGGGTTTAAACACCATATATTTT
>many|TRBV7-3|TRBD1|TRBJ1-2
CASSLIGSGGTFGYTF
TGTGCCAGCAGCTTAATTGGGTCAGGGGGTACGTTCGGCTACACCTTC
>many|TRBV2|TRBD2|TRBJ2-3
CASSEETSGTSTDTQYF
TGTGCCAGCAGTGAGGAGACTAGCGGAACTAGCACAGATACGCAGTATTTT
>many|TRBV18|TRBD2|TRBJ2-1
CASSIGLAGVPEQFF
TGTGCCAGCTCAATCGGACTAGCGGGAGTACCTGAGCAGTTCTTC
>many|TRBV15|-|TRBJ1-4
CATSSTSGAREKLFF
TGTGCCACCAGCAGCACGAGCGGGGCTAGGGAAAAACTGTTTTTT
>many|TRBV27|TRBD2|TRBJ2-1
CASSLRGGTRVSNEQFF
TGTGCCAGCAGTTTGAGGGGCGGGACTAGGGTTAGCAATGAGCAGTTCTTC
>medium-sized|TRBV29-1|-|TRBJ1-2
CSAQGAGSSYGYTF
TGCAGCGCGCAAGGGGCGGGCTCGTCCTATGGCTACACCTTC
>-|TRBV3-1|-|TRBJ1-5
CASSQNILGGEPQHF
TGTGCCAGCAGCCAGAATATTCTTGGGGGCGAGCCCCAGCATTTT
>few|TRBV29-1|-|TRBJ2-5
CSVRPPGETQYF
TGCAGCGTCCGTCCTCCGGGAGAGACCCAGTACTTC
>few|TRBV20-1|TRBD1|TRBJ2-1
CSADRDSYEQFF
TGCAGTGCTGACCGGGACAGCTATGAGCAGTTCTTC
>-|TRBV12-1|-|TRBJ1-5
CASSLKGNQPQHF
TGTGCCAGCAGCTTGAAGGGGAATCAGCCCCAGCATTTT
>few|TRBV11-3|-|TRBJ2-7
CASSLDPAAYEQYF
TGTGCCAGCAGCTTAGATCCGGCGGCCTACGAGCAGTACTTC
>-|TRBV28|-|TRBJ1-5
CASSRTWKSAPQHF
TGTGCCAGCAGCCGGACATGGAAATCAGCCCCCCAGCATTTT
>few|TRBV2|TRBD1|TRBJ1-1
CASRGQGTTEAFF
TGTGCCAGCAGAGGACAGGGGACCACTGAAGCTTTCTTT
>few|TRBV15|TRBD2|TRBJ2-3
CATSRDGAGGNTDTQYF
TGTGCCACCAGCAGAGATGGAGCCGGGGGGAACACAGATACGCAGTATTTT
>many|TRBV12-3/TRBV12-4|-|TRBJ2-7
CASSLGKLTYEQYF
TGTGCCAGCAGTTTGGGGAAACTCACCTACGAGCAGTACTTC
>-|TRBV29-1|-|TRBJ1-1
CSVYVNRADTEAFF
TGCAGCGTATATGTTAACAGGGCAGACACTGAAGCTTTCTTT
>few|TRBV3-1|-|TRBJ1-4
CASSDGLNEKLFF
TGTGCCAGCAGCGACGGTCTGAATGAAAAACTGTTTTTT
>-|TRBV20-1|TRBD2|TRBJ2-3
CSAIAGGTDTQYF
TGCAGTGCTATCGCGGGAGGCACAGATACGCAGTATTTT
>many|TRBV18|-|TRBJ2-7
CASSPRRDSAYEQYF
TGTGCCAGCTCACCTAGACGGGATTCGGCCTACGAGCAGTACTTC
>-|TRBV5-1|-|TRBJ1-1
CASSLEGKAEAFF
TGCGCCAGCAGCTTGGAGGGGAAGGCTGAAGCTTTCTTT
>few|TRBV27|-|TRBJ2-1
CASSLVPSYDIYNEQFF
TGTGCCAGCAGTTTAGTGCCTAGCTACGATATTTACAATGAGCAGTTCTTC